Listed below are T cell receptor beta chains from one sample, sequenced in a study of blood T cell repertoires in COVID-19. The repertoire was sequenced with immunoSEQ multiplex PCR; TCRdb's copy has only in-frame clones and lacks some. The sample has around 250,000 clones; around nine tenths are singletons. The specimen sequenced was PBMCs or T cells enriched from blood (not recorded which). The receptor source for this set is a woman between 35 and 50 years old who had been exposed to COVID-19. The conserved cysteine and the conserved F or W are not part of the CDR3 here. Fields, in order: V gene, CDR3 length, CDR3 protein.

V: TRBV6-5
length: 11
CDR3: ASRTGMNYGYT

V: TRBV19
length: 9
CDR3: AVDTQETQY

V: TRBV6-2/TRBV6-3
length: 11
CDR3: ASSSGLWGEQF

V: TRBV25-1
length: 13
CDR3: ASSDLGGSGNEQF

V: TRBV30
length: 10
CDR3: AWSKSGYGYT

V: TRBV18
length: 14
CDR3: ASSPRQFNMNTEAF

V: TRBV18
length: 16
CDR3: ASSPIILAVLNTGELF

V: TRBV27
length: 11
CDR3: ASSATPGNTIY

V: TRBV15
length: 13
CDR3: ATSRDRLPGTEAF

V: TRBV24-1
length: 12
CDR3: ATSDKTETGELF

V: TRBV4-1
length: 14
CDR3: ASSSPDRVRTDTQY

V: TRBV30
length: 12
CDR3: AWSSGTGSTPLH

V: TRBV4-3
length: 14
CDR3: ASSQEVGLNTGELF

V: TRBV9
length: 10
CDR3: ASSGGAGELF

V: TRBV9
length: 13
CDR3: ASRAGQANTGELF

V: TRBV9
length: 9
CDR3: ASSDARSLH